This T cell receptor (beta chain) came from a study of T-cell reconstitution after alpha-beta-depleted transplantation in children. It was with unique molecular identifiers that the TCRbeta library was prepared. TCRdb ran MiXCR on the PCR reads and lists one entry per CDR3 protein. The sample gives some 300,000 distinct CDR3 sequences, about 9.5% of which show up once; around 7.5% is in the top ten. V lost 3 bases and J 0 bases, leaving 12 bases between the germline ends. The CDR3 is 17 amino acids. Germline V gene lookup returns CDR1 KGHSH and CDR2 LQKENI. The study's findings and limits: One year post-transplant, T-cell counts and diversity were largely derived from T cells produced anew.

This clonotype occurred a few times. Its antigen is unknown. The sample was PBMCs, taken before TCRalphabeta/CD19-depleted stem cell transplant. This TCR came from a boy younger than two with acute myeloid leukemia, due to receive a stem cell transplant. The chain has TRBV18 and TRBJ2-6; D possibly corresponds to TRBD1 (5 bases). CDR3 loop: CASSPSRADSGANVLTF. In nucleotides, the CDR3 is TGTGCCAGCTCACCTTCCAGGGCCGACTCTGGGGCCAACGTCCTGACTTTC.